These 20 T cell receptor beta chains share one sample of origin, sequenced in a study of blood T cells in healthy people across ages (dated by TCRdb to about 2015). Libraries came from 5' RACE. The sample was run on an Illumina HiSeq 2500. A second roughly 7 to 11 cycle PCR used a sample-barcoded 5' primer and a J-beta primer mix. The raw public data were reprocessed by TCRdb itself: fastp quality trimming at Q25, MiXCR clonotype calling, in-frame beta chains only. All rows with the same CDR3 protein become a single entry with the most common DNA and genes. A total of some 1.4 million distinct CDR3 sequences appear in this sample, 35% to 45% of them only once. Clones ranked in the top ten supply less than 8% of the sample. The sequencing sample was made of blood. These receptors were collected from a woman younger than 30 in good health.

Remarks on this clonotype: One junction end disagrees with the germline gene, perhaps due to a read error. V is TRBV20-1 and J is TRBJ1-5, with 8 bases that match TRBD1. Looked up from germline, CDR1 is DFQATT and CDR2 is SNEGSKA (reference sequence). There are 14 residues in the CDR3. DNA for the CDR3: TGCAGTGCTAGGGGACAGGTGATCAATCGGCCCCAGCATTTT. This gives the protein CSARGQVINRPQHF.

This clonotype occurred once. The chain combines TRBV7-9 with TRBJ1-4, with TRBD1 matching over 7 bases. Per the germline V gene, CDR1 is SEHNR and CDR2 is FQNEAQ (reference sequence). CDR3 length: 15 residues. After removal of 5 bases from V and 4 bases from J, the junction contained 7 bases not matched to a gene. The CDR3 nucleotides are TGTGCCAGCAGCGCTTACAGGGGAGATAATGAAAAACTGTTTTTT. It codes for CASSAYRGDNEKLFF.

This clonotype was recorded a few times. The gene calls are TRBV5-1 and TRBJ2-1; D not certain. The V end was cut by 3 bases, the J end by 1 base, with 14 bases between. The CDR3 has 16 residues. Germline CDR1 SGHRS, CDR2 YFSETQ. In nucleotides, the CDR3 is TGCGCCAGCAGCTCCACGGGCAGAGGATCCTACAATGAGCAGTTCTTC. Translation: CASSSTGRGSYNEQFF.

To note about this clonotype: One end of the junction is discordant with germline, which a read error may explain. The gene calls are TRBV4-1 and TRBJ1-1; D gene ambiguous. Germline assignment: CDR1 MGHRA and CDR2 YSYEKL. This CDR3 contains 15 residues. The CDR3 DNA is TGCGCCAGCAGCCATGGACCCGGGATGAACACTGGAGCTTTCTTT. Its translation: CASSHGPGMNTGAFF.

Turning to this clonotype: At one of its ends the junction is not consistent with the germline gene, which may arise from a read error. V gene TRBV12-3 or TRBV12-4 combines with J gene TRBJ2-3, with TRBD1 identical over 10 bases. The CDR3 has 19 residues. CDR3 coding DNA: TGTGCCGGCAGCCGGACGGGATTCATCGGGACAGGGGCCACAGATACGCAGTATTTT. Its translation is CAGSRTGFIGTGATDTQYF.

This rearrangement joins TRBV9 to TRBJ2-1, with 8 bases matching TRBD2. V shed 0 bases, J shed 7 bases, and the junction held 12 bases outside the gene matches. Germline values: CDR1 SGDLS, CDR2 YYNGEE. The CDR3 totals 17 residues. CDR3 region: CASSVVSGLAGLNEQFF. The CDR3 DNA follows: TGTGCCAGCAGCGTAGTATCTGGACTAGCAGGATTGAATGAGCAGTTCTTC. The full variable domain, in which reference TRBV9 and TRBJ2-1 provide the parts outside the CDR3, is DSGVTQTPKHLITATGQRVTLRCSPRSGDLSVYWYQQSLDQGLQFLIQYYNGEERAKGNILERFSAQQFPDLHSELNLSSLELGDSALYFCASSVVSGLAGLNEQFFGPGTRLTVL.

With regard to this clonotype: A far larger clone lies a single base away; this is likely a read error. CDR3 nucleotide sequence: TGTGCCATCAGTGAGGGAGATACGCAGTATTTT. This gives the protein CAISEGDTQYF. The J gene is TRBJ2-3, the V gene TRBV10-3; no clear D gene. The V gene lost 2 bases and the J gene lost 5 bases, with 2 bases spanning the gap. Germline assignment: CDR1 ENHRY and CDR2 SYGVKD. This CDR3 contains 11 residues.

CDR3 in amino acids: CATSDGQGMRQYF. CDR3 coding DNA: TGTGCCACCAGTGATGGGCAGGGAATGCGGCAGTACTTC. The chain couples TRBV24-1 to TRBJ2-7; tentatively, D is TRBD1 (5 bases). From germline, CDR1 is KGHDR and CDR2 SFDVKD. The CDR3 covers 13 residues. V gave up 3 bases and J gave up 9 bases, with 14 bases separating them.

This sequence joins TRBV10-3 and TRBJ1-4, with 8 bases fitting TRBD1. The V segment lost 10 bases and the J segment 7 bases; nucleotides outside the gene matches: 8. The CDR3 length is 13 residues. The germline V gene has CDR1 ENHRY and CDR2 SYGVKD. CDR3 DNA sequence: TGTGCCAGCTTGGGACAGGAGGGTGAAAAACTGTTTTTT. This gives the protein CASLGQEGEKLFF.

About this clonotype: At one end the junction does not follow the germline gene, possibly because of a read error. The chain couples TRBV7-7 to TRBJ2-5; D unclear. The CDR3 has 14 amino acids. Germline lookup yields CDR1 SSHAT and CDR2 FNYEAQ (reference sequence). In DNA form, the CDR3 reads TGTGCTAGCAGCGTGGTAGCCGAGGATGCGACCCAGTACTTC. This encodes CASSVVAEDATQYF. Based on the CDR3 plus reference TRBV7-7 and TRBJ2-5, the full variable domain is GAGVSQSPRYKVTKRGQDVTLRCDPISSHATLYWYQQALGQGPEFLTYFNYEAQPDKSGLPSDRFSAERPEGSISTLTIQRTEQRDSAMYRCASSVVAEDATQYFGPGTRLLVL.

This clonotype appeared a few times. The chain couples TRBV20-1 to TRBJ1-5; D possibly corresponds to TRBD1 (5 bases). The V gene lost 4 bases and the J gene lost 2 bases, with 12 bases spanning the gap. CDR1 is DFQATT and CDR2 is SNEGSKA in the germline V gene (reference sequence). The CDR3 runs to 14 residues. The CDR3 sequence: CSATQGIGNQPQHF. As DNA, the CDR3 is TGCAGTGCTACCCAGGGTATAGGCAATCAGCCCCAGCATTTT.

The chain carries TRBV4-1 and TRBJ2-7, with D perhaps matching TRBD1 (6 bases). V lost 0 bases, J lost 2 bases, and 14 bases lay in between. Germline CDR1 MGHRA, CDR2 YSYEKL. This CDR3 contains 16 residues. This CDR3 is CASSQEIWAGAYEQYF. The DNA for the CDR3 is TGCGCCAGCAGCCAAGAGATTTGGGCAGGGGCCTACGAGCAGTACTTC.

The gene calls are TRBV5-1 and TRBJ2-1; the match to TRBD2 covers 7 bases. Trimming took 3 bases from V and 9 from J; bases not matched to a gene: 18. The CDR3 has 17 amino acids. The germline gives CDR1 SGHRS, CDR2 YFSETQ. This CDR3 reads CASSWEGINYPSSEQFF. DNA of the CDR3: TGCGCCAGCAGCTGGGAGGGAATAAACTACCCCTCCTCTGAGCAGTTCTTC.

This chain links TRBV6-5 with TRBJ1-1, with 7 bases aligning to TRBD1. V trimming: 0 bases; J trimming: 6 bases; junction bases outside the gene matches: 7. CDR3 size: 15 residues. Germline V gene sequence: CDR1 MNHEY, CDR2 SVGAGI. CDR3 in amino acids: CASSYSTGIGAEAFF. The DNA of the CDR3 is TGTGCCAGCAGTTACTCGACAGGGATAGGCGCTGAAGCTTTCTTT.

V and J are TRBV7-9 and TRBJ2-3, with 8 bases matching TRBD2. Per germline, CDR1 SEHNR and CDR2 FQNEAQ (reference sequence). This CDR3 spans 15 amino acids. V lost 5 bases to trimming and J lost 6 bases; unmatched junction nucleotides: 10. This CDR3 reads CASSPRRGAADTQYF. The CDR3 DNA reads TGTGCCAGCAGCCCGAGGCGGGGGGCTGCCGATACGCAGTATTTT. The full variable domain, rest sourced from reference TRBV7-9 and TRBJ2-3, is DTGVSQNPRHKITKRGQNVTFRCDPISEHNRLYWYRQTLGQGPEFLTYFQNEAQLEKSRLLSDRFSAERPKGSFSTLEIQRTEQGDSAMYLCASSPRRGAADTQYFGPGTRLTVL.

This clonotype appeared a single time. CDR3 amino acids: CASSRTRGNSPLHF. The CDR3 DNA sequence: TGTGCCAGCAGTCGGACAAGAGGAAATTCACCCCTCCACTTT. The chain uses TRBV6-5 and TRBJ1-6, with a weak D call TRBD1 (5 bases). Germline CDR1 and CDR2: MNHEY and SVGAGI. V lost 5 bases, J lost 7 bases, and 12 bases lay in between. The CDR3 spans 14 residues.

The CDR3 spells CASSSPGSPRTEAFF. As DNA, the CDR3 is TGTGCCAGCAGCTCCCCGGGTTCGCCCAGGACTGAAGCTTTCTTT. The rearrangement uses TRBV7-9 and TRBJ1-1; D unclear. CDR1 is SEHNR and CDR2 is FQNEAQ in the germline V gene (reference sequence). CDR3 size: 15 residues. Trimming took 4 bases from V and 5 from J, leaving 17 bases between them.

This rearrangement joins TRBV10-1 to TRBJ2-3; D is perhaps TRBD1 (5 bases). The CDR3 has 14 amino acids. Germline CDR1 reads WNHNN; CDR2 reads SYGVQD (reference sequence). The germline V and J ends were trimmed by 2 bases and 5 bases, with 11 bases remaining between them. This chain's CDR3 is CASSEATAEDTQYF. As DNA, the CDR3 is TGCGCCAGCAGTGAGGCGACAGCAGAAGATACGCAGTATTTT.

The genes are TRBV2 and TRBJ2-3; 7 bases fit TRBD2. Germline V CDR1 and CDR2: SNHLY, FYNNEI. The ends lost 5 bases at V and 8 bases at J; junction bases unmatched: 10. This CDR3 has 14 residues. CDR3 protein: CASSPGLSSGTQYF. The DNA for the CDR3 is TGTGCCAGCAGTCCGGGACTATCCAGTGGTACGCAGTATTTT.

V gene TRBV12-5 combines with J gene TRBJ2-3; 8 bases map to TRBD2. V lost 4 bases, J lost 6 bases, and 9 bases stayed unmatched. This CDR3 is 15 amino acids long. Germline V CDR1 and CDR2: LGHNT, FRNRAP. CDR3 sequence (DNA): TGTGCTAGTGGTTGGGACGCGACTAGCGTGGATACGCAGTATTTT. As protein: CASGWDATSVDTQYF.